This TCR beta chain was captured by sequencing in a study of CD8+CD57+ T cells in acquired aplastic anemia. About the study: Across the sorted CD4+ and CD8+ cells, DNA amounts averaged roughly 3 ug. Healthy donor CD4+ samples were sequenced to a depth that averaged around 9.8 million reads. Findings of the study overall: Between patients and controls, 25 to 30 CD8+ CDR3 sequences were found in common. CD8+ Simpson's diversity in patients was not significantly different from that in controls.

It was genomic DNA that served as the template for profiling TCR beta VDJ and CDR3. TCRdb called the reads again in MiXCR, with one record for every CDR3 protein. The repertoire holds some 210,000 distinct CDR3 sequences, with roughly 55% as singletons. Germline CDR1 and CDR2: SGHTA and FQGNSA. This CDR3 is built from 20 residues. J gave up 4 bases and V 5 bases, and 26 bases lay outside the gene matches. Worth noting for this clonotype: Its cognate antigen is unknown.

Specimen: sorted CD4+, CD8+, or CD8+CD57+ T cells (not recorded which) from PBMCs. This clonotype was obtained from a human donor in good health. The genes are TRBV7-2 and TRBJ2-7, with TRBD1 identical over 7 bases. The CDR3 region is CASSRLYGTVDPLASYEQYF. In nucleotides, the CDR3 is TGTGCCAGCAGCCGATTATACGGGACAGTGGACCCTTTGGCTTCGTACGAGCAGTACTTC.